This T cell receptor beta chain was profiled in a study of blood T cell repertoires in COVID-19. Study details: PBMCs, B-cell-depleted T cells, or T cells provided the cDNA or gDNA that made up the material.

This CDR3 contains 13 residues. Germline loops: CDR1 SGHKS, CDR2 YYEKEE (reference sequence). V was cut by 4 bases and J by 7 bases, with 14 bases left in between. Sequenced by immunoSEQ multiplex PCR; TCRdb stores in-frame clones only, minus some. The profile shows approximately 150,000 clones, around nine tenths of them singletons. J is TRBJ1-1 and V is TRBV5-5, with TRBD1 as a possible D gene (5 bases). The clonotype originates from a human donor in a cohort sampled during active COVID-19. Material for sequencing was peripheral blood. CDR3 in amino acids: CASSPRVMGEAFF. CDR3 DNA: TGTGCCAGCAGCCCCAGGGTTATGGGTGAAGCTTTCTTT.